The 27 T cell receptor beta chains below were found in one sample sequenced in a study of a mutant IDH1 vaccine in newly diagnosed glioma. Their cognate antigens are unknown. Assay used: immunoSEQ multiplex PCR; TCRdb lists only in-frame clones, some missing. The sample has tens of thousands of clones, about 88% seen once. Regarding time point: week 11, during vaccination. Doses consisted of 300 ug of mutant IDH1 20-mer peptide each, paired with topical imiquimod. The specimen was PBMCs, collected from a glioma patient whose treatment included an IDH1 peptide vaccine. These receptors were collected from a woman aged 45-59 years with glioma.

The gene calls are TRBV10-2 and TRBJ2-1; 9 nucleotides line up with TRBD2. Germline CDR1 WSHSY, CDR2 SAAADI. The CDR3 has 16 residues. J was trimmed by 2 bases and V by 6 bases; bases with no gene match: 8. CDR3 loop: CASSPGLAYTYNEQFF. CDR3 sequence (DNA): TGCGCCAGCAGCCCGGGACTAGCCTACACCTACAATGAGCAGTTCTTC.

This clone has a handful of counts. V is TRBV18 and J is TRBJ1-2; D call uncertain. The V end was cut by 0 bases, the J end by 4 bases, with 9 bases between. Germline V gene sequence: CDR1 KGHSH, CDR2 LQKENI. The CDR3 is 14 residues long. The CDR3 is CASSPPTESYGYTF. The CDR3 DNA reads as TGTGCCAGCTCACCACCGACGGAAAGCTATGGCTACACCTTC.

This clone has only a few counts. The gene calls are TRBV10-3 and TRBJ2-2, with D unclear. Germline V CDR1 and CDR2: ENHRY, SYGVKD. The CDR3 spans 13 residues. The ends were cut back, 2 bases at V and 5 bases at J, with 6 bases in the middle. The CDR3 reads CAISETETGELFF. The DNA for the CDR3 is TGTGCCATCAGTGAGACAGAAACCGGGGAGCTGTTTTTT.

In DNA form, the CDR3 reads TGTGCCAGCAGTGGGCTAGGGCCCTACGAGCAGTACTTC. This translates into CASSGLGPYEQYF. This rearrangement joins TRBV6-5 to TRBJ2-7; no clear D. This CDR3 is 13 amino acids long. Trimming pared 5 bases from V and 2 bases from J, leaving 10 bases between. CDR1 is MNHEY, CDR2 SVGAGI, per germline.

A few counts support this clone. This chain uses TRBV27 with TRBJ2-1; D might be TRBD2 (6 bases). Per the germline V gene, CDR1 is MNHEY and CDR2 is SMNVEV (reference sequence). V lost 4 bases and J lost 3, with 10 bases in between. The CDR3 runs 14 residues. This CDR3 is CASSSGTVYNEQFF. The CDR3 DNA reads as TGTGCCAGCAGTTCCGGGACTGTCTACAATGAGCAGTTCTTC.

CDR3 sequence: CASVGDGNQPQHF. CDR3 nucleotides: TGTGCCAGCGTCGGGGACGGCAATCAGCCCCAGCATTTT. V and J are TRBV6-1 and TRBJ1-5; D is perhaps TRBD1 (5 bases). This CDR3 is 13 amino acids long. Germline CDR1 MNHNS, CDR2 SASEGT. Trimming removed 8 bases at V and 2 bases at J, with 10 bases between.

The V and J genes are TRBV27 and TRBJ1-6, with D perhaps matching TRBD1 (5 bases). The germline gives CDR1 MNHEY, CDR2 SMNVEV (reference sequence). The CDR3 is made up of 14 amino acids. Trimming cost V 2 bases and J 9 bases, with 11 bases left between them. This CDR3 reads CASSLGPGGSPLHF. Here the CDR3 DNA reads TGTGCCAGCAGTTTAGGACCCGGGGGTTCACCCCTCCACTTT.

The V call is TRBV7-8, the J call TRBJ2-7; 7 bases agree with TRBD2. Trimming took 2 bases from V and 1 from J; bases not matched to a gene: 8. The length of the CDR3 is 16 residues. Germline lookup yields CDR1 SGHVS and CDR2 FQNEAQ. In nucleotides, the CDR3 is TGTGCCAGCAGCTTACGTGCAGCGGGGTCATCCTACGAGCAGTACTTC. It specifies CASSLRAAGSSYEQYF.

The V call is TRBV7-2, the J call TRBJ2-1; D is possibly TRBD1 (5 bases). Trimming shortened V by 1 base and J by 0 bases, and 7 bases separated the two germline ends. CDR1 and CDR2 (germline): SGHTA, FQGNSA. The CDR3 totals 15 residues. In DNA, the CDR3 is TGTGCCAGCAGCTTAGGGACAAGCTCCTACAATGAGCAGTTCTTC. Its translation: CASSLGTSSYNEQFF.

The J gene is TRBJ1-1, the V gene TRBV20-1; D is uncertain. CDR1 and CDR2 from the germline V gene are DFQATT and SNEGSKA (reference sequence). The CDR3 consists of 11 residues. The CDR3 reads CRTQMNTEAFF. The CDR3 DNA reads TGCAGGACCCAAATGAACACTGAAGCTTTCTTT.

The chain couples TRBV5-6 to TRBJ1-2; no clear D gene. Trimming left V 4 bases short and J 8 bases short, with 18 bases between. This CDR3 has 14 residues. Germline loops: CDR1 SGHDT, CDR2 YYEEEE. The CDR3 DNA sequence: TGTGCCAGCAGCGGGGATACTGGGATAGGAGGCTACACCTTC. Translated, it gives CASSGDTGIGGYTF.

V gene TRBV4-1 combines with J gene TRBJ1-4; weak D call: TRBD1 (6 bases). Between the trimmed V and J ends, which lost 4 bases and 7 bases, there was a span of 16 bases. Germline-derived CDR1 and CDR2 are MGHRA and YSYEKL. The CDR3 covers 15 residues. The chain's CDR3 is CASSRGQSESEKLFF. The CDR3 coding sequence is TGCGCCAGCAGCCGCGGACAGAGTGAAAGTGAAAAACTGTTTTTT.

CDR3 amino acids: CASSNGGLGSPLHF. CDR3 bases: TGTGCCAGCAGTAACGGGGGTTTGGGTTCACCCCTCCACTTT. The V and J genes are TRBV2 and TRBJ1-6; perhaps TRBD1 as D (5 bases). Per germline, CDR1 SNHLY and CDR2 FYNNEI. This CDR3 contains 14 residues. V shed 5 bases and J shed 9 bases, with 14 bases lying between them.

Only a few counts were recorded for this clone. This chain links TRBV29-1 with TRBJ2-2; perhaps D is TRBD1 or TRBD2 (5 bases each). V was shortened by 6 bases and J by 6 bases, with 8 bases between the two germline ends. Germline-derived CDR1 and CDR2 are SQVTM and ANQGSEA. The length of the CDR3 is 11 residues. CDR3 in DNA: TGCAGCGTGAGAGGGGCCGGGGAGCTGTTTTTT. Amino acid sequence: CSVRGAGELFF.

The chain joins TRBV28 to TRBJ1-5, with a weak D call TRBD1 (5 bases). Deletions cut 1 base from V and 2 bases from J, with 9 bases between. CDR3 length equals 15 residues. Germline V lookup: CDR1 MDHEN, CDR2 SYDVKM. CDR3 protein: CASSLSGKGNQPQHF. The CDR3 coding sequence is TGTGCCAGCAGTTTATCAGGGAAGGGCAATCAGCCCCAGCATTTT.

The chain employs TRBV2 and TRBJ2-2, with 9 bases matching TRBD1. The CDR3 length is 15 residues. V lost 5 bases to trimming and J lost 2 bases; unmatched junction nucleotides: 3. Germline CDR1 reads SNHLY; CDR2 reads FYNNEI. CDR3: CASSPGQGNTGELFF. CDR3 DNA: TGTGCCAGCAGTCCGGGACAGGGAAACACCGGGGAGCTGTTTTTT.

J is TRBJ1-6 and V is TRBV6-1; TRBD1 matches 10 bases. This CDR3 has 15 residues. Germline CDR1 reads MNHNS; CDR2 reads SASEGT. V dropped 3 bases and J dropped 6; count of bases not matched to a gene: 2. The CDR3 DNA sequence: TGTGCCAGCAGTGACCGGGACAGGGGTAATTCACCCCTCCACTTT. This gives the protein CASSDRDRGNSPLHF.

CDR3 sequence: CASSEVRGGAFSNQPQHF. For the CDR3, the DNA is TGTGCCAGCAGTGAAGTGCGGGGGGGGGCTTTTAGCAATCAGCCCCAGCATTTT. V and J are TRBV6-1 and TRBJ1-5, with D perhaps TRBD1 (6 bases). There are 18 residues in the CDR3. Deletions cut 1 base from V and 0 bases from J, with 16 bases between. CDR1 MNHNS and CDR2 SASEGT come from the germline V gene.

This sequence joins TRBV27 and TRBJ2-7; TRBD2 matches 9 bases. This CDR3 is built from 15 residues. The germline V gene encodes CDR1 MNHEY and CDR2 SMNVEV (reference sequence). J was trimmed by 5 bases and V by 6 bases; bases with no gene match: 11. The CDR3 DNA reads TGTGCCAGCAGCAATGCGGCGGGGGGGCCAAACGAGCAGTACTTC. It specifies CASSNAAGGPNEQYF.

The chain couples TRBV5-6 to TRBJ1-5, with unresolved D. Trimming removed 2 bases from V and 1 base from J, with 10 bases in between. There are 15 residues in the CDR3. CDR1 and CDR2 (germline): SGHDT, YYEEEE. The chain's CDR3 is CASSFGPDSNQPQHF. In DNA form, the CDR3 reads TGTGCCAGCAGCTTCGGACCTGACAGCAATCAGCCCCAGCATTTT.

The V call is TRBV9, the J call TRBJ2-2, with 10 bases fitting TRBD2. CDR1 SGDLS and CDR2 YYNGEE come from the germline V gene. V was clipped by 0 bases and J by 5 bases; unmatched bases: 10. The CDR3 sequence is 18 residues long. CDR3 amino acids: CASSVVPSGGAGTGELFF. The DNA for the CDR3 is TGTGCCAGCAGCGTAGTCCCAAGCGGGGGGGCCGGAACCGGGGAGCTGTTTTTT.

The genes are TRBV25-1 and TRBJ1-2, with 9 positions matching TRBD1. The trim removed 1 base at V and 7 bases at J, leaving 4 bases unmatched. Germline V gene data show CDR1 as MGHDK and CDR2 as SYGVNS. This CDR3 is 14 amino acids long. Here the CDR3 reads CASSESHRGLGYTF. As DNA, the CDR3 is TGTGCCAGCAGTGAATCCCACAGGGGGCTTGGCTACACCTTC.

V is TRBV11-3 and J is TRBJ1-2, with D possibly being TRBD1 (6 bases). V was pared by 0 bases and J by 10 bases, with 15 bases between. This CDR3 spans 14 amino acids. CDR1 SGHNT and CDR2 YENEEA come from the germline V gene. In nucleotides, the CDR3 is TGTGCCAGCAGCTTAGATCCGTCAGGGGTTGTCTACACCTTC. This encodes CASSLDPSGVVYTF.

The chain links TRBV9 to TRBJ1-3; no definite D call. V lost 2 bases and J lost 8, with 8 bases in between. Per germline, CDR1 SGDLS and CDR2 YYNGEE. The CDR3 spans 12 residues. The CDR3 DNA follows: TGTGCCAGCAGCGTGGACGGGTACACCATATATTTT. It yields the protein CASSVDGYTIYF.

The chain carries TRBV6-5 and TRBJ1-1, with D perhaps matching TRBD1 (5 bases). The V gene's germline CDR1 is MNHEY and CDR2 SVGAGI. The V gene lost 5 bases and the J gene lost 3 bases, with 13 bases spanning the gap. CDR3 size: 14 residues. The CDR3 DNA reads TGTGCCAGCAGTCCCAGTGCAGGGTACACTGAAGCTTTCTTT. It encodes CASSPSAGYTEAFF.

The rearrangement joins TRBV4-1 to TRBJ2-1; D is unresolved. This CDR3 has 15 residues. CDR1 is MGHRA and CDR2 is YSYEKL in the germline V gene. V shed 4 bases and J shed 5 bases, with 15 bases lying between them. CDR3 coding DNA: TGCGCCAGCAGCCTCCGAACTGGGTCCCACAATGAGCAGTTCTTC. Protein sequence: CASSLRTGSHNEQFF.

The V call is TRBV14, the J call TRBJ2-3; D is perhaps TRBD1 or TRBD2 (5 bases each). Germline loops: CDR1 SGHDN, CDR2 FVKESK. This CDR3 region has 18 residues. V was shortened by 4 bases and J by 2 bases, with 22 bases between the two germline ends. CDR3 protein: CASSPYPGRPEYTDTQYF. The CDR3 DNA is TGTGCCAGCAGCCCATACCCGGGACGGCCGGAGTACACAGATACGCAGTATTTT.